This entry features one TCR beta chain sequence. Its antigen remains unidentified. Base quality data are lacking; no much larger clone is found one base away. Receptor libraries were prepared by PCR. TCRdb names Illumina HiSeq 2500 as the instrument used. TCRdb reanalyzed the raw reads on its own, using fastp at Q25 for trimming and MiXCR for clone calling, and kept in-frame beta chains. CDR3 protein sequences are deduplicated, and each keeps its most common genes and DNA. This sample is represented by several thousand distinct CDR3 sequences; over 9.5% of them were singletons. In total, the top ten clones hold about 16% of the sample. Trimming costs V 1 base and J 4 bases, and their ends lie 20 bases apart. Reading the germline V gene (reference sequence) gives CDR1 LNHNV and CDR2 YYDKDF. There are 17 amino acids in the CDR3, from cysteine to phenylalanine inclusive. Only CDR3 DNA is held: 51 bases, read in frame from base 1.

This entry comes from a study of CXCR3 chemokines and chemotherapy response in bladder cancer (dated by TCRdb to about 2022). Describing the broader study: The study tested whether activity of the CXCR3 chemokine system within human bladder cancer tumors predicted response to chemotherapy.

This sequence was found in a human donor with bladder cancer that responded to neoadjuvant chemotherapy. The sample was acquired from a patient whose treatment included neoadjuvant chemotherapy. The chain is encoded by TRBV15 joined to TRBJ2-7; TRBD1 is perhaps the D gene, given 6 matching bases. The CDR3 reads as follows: CATSRVARDTVIYEQYF. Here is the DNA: TGTGCCACCAGCAGAGTCGCCCGGGACACGGTAATTTACGAGCAGTACTTC.